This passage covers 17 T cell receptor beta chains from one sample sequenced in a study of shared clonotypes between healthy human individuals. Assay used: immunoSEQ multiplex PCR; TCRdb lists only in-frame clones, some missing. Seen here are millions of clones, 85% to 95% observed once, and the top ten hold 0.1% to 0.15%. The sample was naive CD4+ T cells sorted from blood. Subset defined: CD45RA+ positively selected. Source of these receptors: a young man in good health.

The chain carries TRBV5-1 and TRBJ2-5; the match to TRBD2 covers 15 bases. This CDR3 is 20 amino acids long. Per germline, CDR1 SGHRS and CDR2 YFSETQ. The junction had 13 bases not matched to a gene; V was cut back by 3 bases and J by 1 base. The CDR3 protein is CASSWGGTSGGPGFQETQYF. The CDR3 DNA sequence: TGCGCCAGCAGCTGGGGAGGGACTAGCGGGGGGCCCGGATTCCAAGAGACCCAGTACTTC.

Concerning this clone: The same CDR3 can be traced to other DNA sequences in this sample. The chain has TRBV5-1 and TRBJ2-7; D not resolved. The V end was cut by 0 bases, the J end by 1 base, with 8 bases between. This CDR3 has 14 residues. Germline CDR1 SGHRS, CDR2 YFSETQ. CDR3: CASSLVAGSYEQYF. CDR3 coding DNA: TGCGCCAGCAGCTTGGTGGCCGGTTCCTACGAGCAGTACTTC. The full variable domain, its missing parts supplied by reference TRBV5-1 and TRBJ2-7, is KAGVTQTPRYLIKTRGQQVTLSCSPISGHRSVSWYQQTPGQGLQFLFEYFSETQRNKGNFPGRFSGRQFSNSRSEMNVSTLELGDSALYLCASSLVAGSYEQYFGPGTRLTVT.

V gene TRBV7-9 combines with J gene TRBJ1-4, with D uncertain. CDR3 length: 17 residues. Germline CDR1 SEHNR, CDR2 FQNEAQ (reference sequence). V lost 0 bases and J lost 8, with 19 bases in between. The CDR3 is CASSLAEVVFTGEKLFF. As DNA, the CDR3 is TGTGCCAGCAGCTTAGCGGAGGTTGTGTTCACGGGGGAAAAACTGTTTTTT.

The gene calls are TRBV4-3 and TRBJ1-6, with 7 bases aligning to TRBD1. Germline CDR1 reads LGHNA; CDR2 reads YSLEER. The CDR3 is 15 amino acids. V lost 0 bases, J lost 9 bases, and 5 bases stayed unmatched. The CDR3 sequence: CASSQDLAGGSPLHF. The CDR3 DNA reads TGCGCCAGCAGCCAAGATTTGGCAGGGGGTTCACCCCTCCACTTT.

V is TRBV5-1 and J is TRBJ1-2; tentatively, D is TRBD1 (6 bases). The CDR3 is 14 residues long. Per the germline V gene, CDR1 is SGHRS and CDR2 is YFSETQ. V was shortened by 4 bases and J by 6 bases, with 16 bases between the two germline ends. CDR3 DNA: TGCGCCAGCAGCCCCGGGACCGGGACACATGGCTACACCTTC. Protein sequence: CASSPGTGTHGYTF.

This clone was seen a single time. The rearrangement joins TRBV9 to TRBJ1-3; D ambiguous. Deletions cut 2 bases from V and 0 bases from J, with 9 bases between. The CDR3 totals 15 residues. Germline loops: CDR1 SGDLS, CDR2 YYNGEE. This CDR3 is CASSVSSFSGNTIYF. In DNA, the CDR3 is TGTGCCAGCAGCGTTAGCAGCTTCTCTGGAAACACCATATATTTT.

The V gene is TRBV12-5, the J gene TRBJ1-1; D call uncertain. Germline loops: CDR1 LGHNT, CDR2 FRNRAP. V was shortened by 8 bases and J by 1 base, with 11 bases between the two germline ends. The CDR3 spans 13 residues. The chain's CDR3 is CASSVTTNTEAFF. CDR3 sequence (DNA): TGTGCTAGTTCTGTGACGACGAACACTGAAGCTTTCTTT.

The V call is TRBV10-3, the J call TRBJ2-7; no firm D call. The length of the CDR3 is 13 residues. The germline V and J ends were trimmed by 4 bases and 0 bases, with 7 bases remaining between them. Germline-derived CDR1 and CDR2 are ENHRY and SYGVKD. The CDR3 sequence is CAISGGSSYEQYF. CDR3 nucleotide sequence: TGTGCCATCAGTGGCGGTTCCTCCTACGAGCAGTACTTC.

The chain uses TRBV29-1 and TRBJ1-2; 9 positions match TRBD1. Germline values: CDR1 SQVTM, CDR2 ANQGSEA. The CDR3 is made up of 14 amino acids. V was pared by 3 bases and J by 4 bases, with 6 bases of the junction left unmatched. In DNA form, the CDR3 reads TGCAGCGTTGACCGGGACAGGGACGGCTATGGCTACACCTTC. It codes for CSVDRDRDGYGYTF.

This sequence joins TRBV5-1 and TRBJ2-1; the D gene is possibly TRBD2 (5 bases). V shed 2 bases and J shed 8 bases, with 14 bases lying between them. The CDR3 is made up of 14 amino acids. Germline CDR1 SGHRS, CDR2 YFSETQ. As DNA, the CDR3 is TGCGCCAGCAGCTTTCTACGATCGGAGGATGAGCAGTTCTTC. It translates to CASSFLRSEDEQFF.

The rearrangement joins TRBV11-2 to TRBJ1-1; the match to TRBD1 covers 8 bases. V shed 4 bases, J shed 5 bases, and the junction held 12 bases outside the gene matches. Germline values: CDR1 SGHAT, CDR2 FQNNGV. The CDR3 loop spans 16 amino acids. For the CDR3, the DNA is TGTGCCAGCAGCTATGATGACAGGGGAGGGAAGACTGAAGCTTTCTTT. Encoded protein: CASSYDDRGGKTEAFF. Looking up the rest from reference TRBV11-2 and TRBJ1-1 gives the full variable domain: EAGVAQSPRYKIIEKRQSVAFWCNPISGHATLYWYQQILGQGPKLLIQFQNNGVVDDSQLPKDRFSAERLKGVDSTLKIQPAKLEDSAVYLCASSYDDRGGKTEAFFGQGTRLTVV.

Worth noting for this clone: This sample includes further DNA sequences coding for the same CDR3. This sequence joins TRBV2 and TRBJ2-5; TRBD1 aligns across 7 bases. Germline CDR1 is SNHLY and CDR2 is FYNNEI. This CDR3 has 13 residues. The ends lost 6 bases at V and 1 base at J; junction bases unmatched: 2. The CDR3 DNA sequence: TGTGCCAGCAGCAGGGGGATCCAAGAGACCCAGTACTTC. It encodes CASSRGIQETQYF. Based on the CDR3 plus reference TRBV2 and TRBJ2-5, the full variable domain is EPEVTQTPSHQVTQMGQEVILRCVPISNHLYFYWYRQILGQKVEFLVSFYNNEISEKSEIFDDQFSVERPDGSNFTLKIRSTKLEDSAMYFCASSRGIQETQYFGPGTRLLVL.

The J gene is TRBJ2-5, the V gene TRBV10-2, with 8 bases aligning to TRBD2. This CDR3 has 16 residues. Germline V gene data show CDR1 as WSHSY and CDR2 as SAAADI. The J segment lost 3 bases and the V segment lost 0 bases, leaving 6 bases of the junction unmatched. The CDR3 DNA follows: TGCGCCAGCAGTGAGTCGCCTAGCGGGCCAAAAGAGACCCAGTACTTC. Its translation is CASSESPSGPKETQYF.

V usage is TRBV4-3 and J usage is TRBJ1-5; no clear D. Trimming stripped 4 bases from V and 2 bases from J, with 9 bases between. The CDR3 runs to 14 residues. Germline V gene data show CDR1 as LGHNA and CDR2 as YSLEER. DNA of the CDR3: TGCGCCAGCAGCCCGGAGGCGGGCAATCAGCCCCAGCATTTT. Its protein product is CASSPEAGNQPQHF.

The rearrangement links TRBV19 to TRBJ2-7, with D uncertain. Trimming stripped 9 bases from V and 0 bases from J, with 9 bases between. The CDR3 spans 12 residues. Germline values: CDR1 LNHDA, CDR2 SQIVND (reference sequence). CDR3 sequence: CASLRSSYEQYF. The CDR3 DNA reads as TGTGCCAGCTTGCGGAGCTCCTACGAGCAGTACTTC. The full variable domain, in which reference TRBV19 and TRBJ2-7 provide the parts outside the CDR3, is DGGITQSPKYLFRKEGQNVTLSCEQNLNHDAMYWYRQDPGQGLRLIYYSQIVNDFQKGDIAEGYSVSREKKESFPLTVTSAQKNPTAFYLCASLRSSYEQYFGPGTRLTVT.

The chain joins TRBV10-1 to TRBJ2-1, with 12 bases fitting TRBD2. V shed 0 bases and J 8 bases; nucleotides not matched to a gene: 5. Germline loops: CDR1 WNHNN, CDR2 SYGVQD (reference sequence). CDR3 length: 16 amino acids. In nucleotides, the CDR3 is TGCGCCAGCAGTGAGTCGTCTAGCGGGAGGGTGGATGAGCAGTTCTTC. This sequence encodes CASSESSSGRVDEQFF.

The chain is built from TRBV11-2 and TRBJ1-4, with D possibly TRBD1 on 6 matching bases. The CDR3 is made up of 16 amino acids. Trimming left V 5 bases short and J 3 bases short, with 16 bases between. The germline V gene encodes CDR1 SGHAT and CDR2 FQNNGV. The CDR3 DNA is TGTGCCAGCAGCCCTGGGGGGGGCAAGGCTAATGAAAAACTGTTTTTT. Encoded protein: CASSPGGGKANEKLFF.